Below, one TCR beta chain is given with its context. Its antigen remains unidentified. The junction had 10 bases not matched to a gene; V was cut back by 5 bases and J by 10 bases. The CDR3 is 15 residues long. CDR1 is MDHEN and CDR2 is SYDVKM in the germline V gene. The sample belongs to a study of T cells in Graves' hyperthyroidism and ophthalmopathy. Across the whole study: The initial diagnosis was the point when peripheral blood was collected, ahead of any treatment. Study results and limitations: Patients with ophthalmopathy were separated from those with stable hyperthyroidism by a 13 V-J model.

RNA transcripts provided the source from which TCR beta CDR3 regions were amplified. An initial round of RT-PCR targeting the TCR CDR3 relied on the HTBI primer set. MiXCR was run by TCRdb on the multiplex PCR reads, yielding one entry per CDR3 protein. Of about 290,000 distinct CDR3 sequences listed, around 15% are singletons. The study based diagnoses on clinical symptoms, serum thyroxine and TRAb, thyroid ultrasound and orbital computed tomography. Sequencing was carried out using blood. This clonotype was obtained from a woman between 35 and 50 years old with Graves' hyperthyroidism. The gene calls are TRBV28 and TRBJ1-4; 10 nucleotides agree with TRBD1. The DNA for the CDR3 is TGTGCCAGCAGTCCGATAGACAGGGGGCGCGGAAAACTGTTTTTT. Residues: CASSPIDRGRGKLFF.